This is a list of T cell receptor beta chains from one sample in a study of T cell responses to AZD1222 COVID-19 vaccine. Profiled with immunoSEQ multiplex PCR; TCRdb holds only in-frame clones, not every one. The table records around 65,000 clones, 83% of them present only once. This specimen consisted of peripheral blood, obtained 28 days after the second AZD1222 dose. The origin of the receptors is an adult who received the AZD1222 COVID-19 vaccine. Each CDR3 is given with its conserved first and last residue. A D gene is named only where the DNA matches it firmly. Part of the rows lack a size; the others show once, few, many or a class for expanded clones.

j_call: TRBJ2-7; clone_size: -; d_call: -; v_call: TRBV5-1; cdr3_aa: CASSLGQVDYEQYF; cdr3_nt: TGCGCCAGCAGCTTGGGACAGGTTGACTACGAGCAGTACTTC
j_call: TRBJ2-2; clone_size: -; d_call: -; v_call: TRBV5-6; cdr3_aa: CASERLLQVGGTGELFF; cdr3_nt: TGTGCCAGCGAACGTCTCCTCCAGGTCGGTGGGACCGGGGAGCTGTTTTTT
j_call: TRBJ2-7; clone_size: -; d_call: -; v_call: TRBV5-5; cdr3_aa: CASSQVLGRSYEQYF; cdr3_nt: TGTGCCAGCAGCCAAGTACTGGGTCGCTCCTACGAGCAGTACTTC
j_call: TRBJ2-7; clone_size: -; d_call: TRBD1; v_call: TRBV7-2; cdr3_aa: CASSFTGGDYEQYF; cdr3_nt: TGTGCCAGCAGCTTTACAGGGGGCGACTACGAGCAGTACTTC
j_call: TRBJ2-7; clone_size: -; d_call: -; v_call: TRBV7-5; cdr3_aa: CVRSGTGQLREFSWVHEQYF; cdr3_nt: TGTGTCAGAAGCGGTACGGGACAGTTAAGAGAGTTTTCGTGGGTCCACGAGCAGTACTTC
j_call: TRBJ2-7; clone_size: few; d_call: TRBD2; v_call: TRBV7-2; cdr3_aa: CASSITSGPYEQYF; cdr3_nt: TGTGCCAGCAGCATCACTAGCGGTCCCTACGAGCAGTACTTC
j_call: TRBJ1-4; clone_size: -; d_call: -; v_call: TRBV5-1; cdr3_aa: CASSLGVGRTNEKLFF; cdr3_nt: TGCGCCAGCAGCTTGGGAGTGGGGAGAACTAATGAAAAACTGTTTTTT
j_call: TRBJ1-5; clone_size: -; d_call: -; v_call: TRBV18; cdr3_aa: CASSPRGGSNQPQHF; cdr3_nt: TGTGCCAGCTCACCCCGCGGGGGAAGCAATCAGCCCCAGCATTTT
j_call: TRBJ2-5; clone_size: -; d_call: -; v_call: TRBV15; cdr3_aa: CATSRDRLAETQYF; cdr3_nt: TGTGCCACCAGCAGAGATAGGCTAGCAGAGACCCAGTACTTC
j_call: TRBJ2-1; clone_size: -; d_call: -; v_call: TRBV5-5; cdr3_aa: CASSYYNEQFF; cdr3_nt: TGTGCCAGCAGCTATTACAATGAGCAGTTCTTC
j_call: TRBJ2-2; clone_size: many; d_call: -; v_call: TRBV6-4; cdr3_aa: CASSPRDTGELFF; cdr3_nt: TGTGCCAGCAGTCCCCGGGACACCGGGGAGCTGTTTTTT
j_call: TRBJ2-2; clone_size: -; d_call: TRBD1; v_call: TRBV18; cdr3_aa: CASSLNIRTGETGELFF; cdr3_nt: TGTGCCAGCTCACTCAATATCAGGACAGGGGAAACCGGGGAGCTGTTTTTT
j_call: TRBJ1-1; clone_size: once; d_call: -; v_call: TRBV27; cdr3_aa: CASRKQRDDTEAFF; cdr3_nt: TGTGCCAGCAGAAAACAAAGGGATGACACTGAAGCTTTCTTT
j_call: TRBJ1-5; clone_size: -; d_call: -; v_call: TRBV6-5; cdr3_aa: CASRSVNGNQPQHF; cdr3_nt: TGTGCCAGCAGGAGTGTCAATGGCAATCAGCCCCAGCATTTT
j_call: TRBJ2-7; clone_size: few; d_call: TRBD1; v_call: TRBV30; cdr3_aa: CAWSPGQGAYEQYF; cdr3_nt: TGTGCCTGGAGCCCGGGACAGGGGGCCTACGAGCAGTACTTC
j_call: TRBJ1-6; clone_size: -; d_call: -; v_call: TRBV7-6; cdr3_aa: CASSQNYNSPLHF; cdr3_nt: TGTGCCAGCAGTCAAAACTATAATTCACCCCTCCACTTT
j_call: TRBJ2-2; clone_size: few; d_call: TRBD2; v_call: TRBV4-1; cdr3_aa: CASSQEVVAGGTGELFF; cdr3_nt: TGCGCCAGCAGCCAAGAGGTAGTAGCGGGGGGCACCGGGGAGCTGTTTTTT
j_call: TRBJ2-1; clone_size: -; d_call: TRBD2; v_call: TRBV7-2; cdr3_aa: CASTFSGSSYNEQFF; cdr3_nt: TGTGCCAGCACCTTTAGCGGGAGTTCCTACAATGAGCAGTTCTTC
j_call: TRBJ1-6; clone_size: once; d_call: -; v_call: TRBV2; cdr3_aa: CASRPDSSYNSPLHF; cdr3_nt: TGTGCCAGCAGGCCGGATAGCTCCTATAATTCACCCCTCCACTTT
j_call: TRBJ1-2; clone_size: -; d_call: -; v_call: TRBV11-2; cdr3_aa: CASSFGQGVGGYTF; cdr3_nt: TGTGCCAGCAGCTTCGGGCAGGGAGTCGGTGGCTACACCTTC
j_call: TRBJ1-2; clone_size: -; d_call: -; v_call: TRBV7-9; cdr3_aa: CASSNSQRGGYTF; cdr3_nt: TGTGCCAGCAGCAACAGCCAAAGGGGCGGCTACACCTTC
j_call: TRBJ2-3; clone_size: -; d_call: TRBD1; v_call: TRBV3-1/TRBV3-2; cdr3_aa: CASSQGTGGGRTQYF; cdr3_nt: TGTGCCAGCAGCCAGGGGACAGGGGGCGGTCGTACGCAGTATTTT
j_call: TRBJ2-1; clone_size: once; d_call: TRBD2; v_call: TRBV19; cdr3_aa: CASSTLPGGPVEQFF; cdr3_nt: TGTGCCAGTAGTACTCTTCCGGGGGGGCCAGTTGAGCAGTTCTTC
j_call: TRBJ1-3; clone_size: -; d_call: -; v_call: TRBV9; cdr3_aa: CASSVDPDSPWGTIYF; cdr3_nt: TGTGCCAGCAGCGTAGACCCTGACAGCCCCTGGGGCACCATATATTTT
j_call: TRBJ2-7; clone_size: few; d_call: -; v_call: TRBV5-1; cdr3_aa: CASREQGGFLYEQYF; cdr3_nt: TGCGCCAGCCGCGAACAGGGCGGATTCCTATACGAGCAGTACTTC
j_call: TRBJ1-2; clone_size: once; d_call: -; v_call: TRBV7-2; cdr3_aa: CASSSQAGSIGYTF; cdr3_nt: TGTGCCAGCAGCTCCCAGGCAGGGTCAATAGGCTACACCTTC
j_call: TRBJ2-7; clone_size: -; d_call: TRBD1; v_call: TRBV29-1; cdr3_aa: CSVEERRGLSYEQYF; cdr3_nt: TGCAGCGTTGAAGAACGCAGGGGGCTCTCCTACGAGCAGTACTTC
j_call: TRBJ1-4; clone_size: -; d_call: -; v_call: TRBV5-1; cdr3_aa: CASSLDGSNEKLFF; cdr3_nt: TGCGCCAGCAGCTTGGACGGGAGTAATGAAAAACTGTTTTTT
j_call: TRBJ2-7; clone_size: -; d_call: -; v_call: TRBV11-2; cdr3_aa: CASSLEGLVGEQYF; cdr3_nt: TGTGCCAGCAGCTTAGAAGGCCTCGTCGGTGAGCAGTACTTC
j_call: TRBJ2-2; clone_size: few; d_call: -; v_call: TRBV14; cdr3_aa: CASSHLDNTGELFF; cdr3_nt: TGTGCCAGCAGCCACCTGGACAACACCGGGGAGCTGTTTTTT
j_call: TRBJ1-5; clone_size: -; d_call: TRBD1; v_call: TRBV12-5; cdr3_aa: CASGSGGSNQPQHF; cdr3_nt: TGTGCTAGTGGTTCAGGGGGTAGCAATCAGCCCCAGCATTTT
j_call: TRBJ1-5; clone_size: -; d_call: TRBD1; v_call: TRBV4-1; cdr3_aa: CASRETGEYSNQPQHF; cdr3_nt: TGCGCCAGCAGAGAGACAGGGGAGTATAGCAATCAGCCCCAGCATTTT
j_call: TRBJ2-5; clone_size: -; d_call: -; v_call: TRBV6-6; cdr3_aa: CASSYRTAGETQYF; cdr3_nt: TGTGCCAGCAGTTACCGGACAGCTGGGGAGACCCAGTACTTC
j_call: TRBJ1-1; clone_size: few; d_call: TRBD1; v_call: TRBV5-6; cdr3_aa: CASSFGTGGTEAFF; cdr3_nt: TGTGCCAGCAGCTTTGGGACAGGGGGTACTGAAGCTTTCTTT
j_call: TRBJ1-1; clone_size: -; d_call: -; v_call: TRBV11-1; cdr3_aa: CASSSRQITEAFF; cdr3_nt: TGTGCCAGCAGCTCAAGACAGATCACTGAAGCTTTCTTT
j_call: TRBJ2-1; clone_size: -; d_call: TRBD1; v_call: TRBV20-1; cdr3_aa: CSASETGYYNEQFF; cdr3_nt: TGCAGTGCTAGTGAGACAGGGTACTACAATGAGCAGTTCTTC
j_call: TRBJ2-7; clone_size: few; d_call: TRBD2; v_call: TRBV7-9; cdr3_aa: CASSPIAGGPIYF; cdr3_nt: TGTGCCAGCAGCCCTATAGCGGGAGGTCCCATTTACTTC
j_call: TRBJ1-4; clone_size: few; d_call: -; v_call: TRBV11-2; cdr3_aa: CASSFGGNEKLFF; cdr3_nt: TGTGCCAGCAGCTTTGGAGGAAATGAAAAACTGTTTTTT
j_call: TRBJ2-3; clone_size: -; d_call: -; v_call: TRBV15; cdr3_aa: CATSRPGTVHTDTQYF; cdr3_nt: TGTGCCACCAGCCGTCCCGGGACGGTCCACACAGATACGCAGTATTTT
j_call: TRBJ1-6; clone_size: -; d_call: -; v_call: TRBV7-2; cdr3_aa: CASSFSRQGNSPLHF; cdr3_nt: TGTGCCAGCAGCTTCTCGAGGCAGGGAAATTCACCCCTCCACTTT
j_call: TRBJ2-2; clone_size: -; d_call: TRBD1; v_call: TRBV3-1/TRBV3-2; cdr3_aa: CASGPAGTGVKAGELFF; cdr3_nt: TGTGCCAGCGGGCCTGCCGGGACAGGGGTTAAGGCCGGGGAGCTGTTTTTT
j_call: TRBJ1-3; clone_size: few; d_call: -; v_call: TRBV3-1/TRBV3-2; cdr3_aa: CASSQVAGNTIYF; cdr3_nt: TGTGCCAGCAGCCAAGTGGCTGGAAACACCATATATTTT